The 16 T cell receptor beta chains below all came from one sample that was sequenced in a study of blood T cell repertoires in COVID-19 (TCRdb year 2020). Libraries came from the immunoSEQ multiplex PCR assay. What TCRdb holds here is the immuneACCESS table cut down to in-frame rearrangements. Part of the clones is not present; checked against another copy, under half of the missing clones reflect an unresolved V gene, and the others are unexplained. The sample records approximately 150,000 clones, approximately 90% of which are singletons. Together, the top ten hold over 3.5% of the sample. The sample was peripheral blood. Receptor source: a woman in her sixties or seventies who had recovered from COVID-19.

The chain couples TRBV6-4 to TRBJ2-1; D perhaps matches TRBD1 (6 bases). CDR1 MRHNA and CDR2 SNTAGT come from the germline V gene. V lost 4 bases and J 2 bases, leaving 12 bases between the germline ends. This CDR3 is 15 amino acids long. The DNA for the CDR3 is TGTGCCAGCAGTGTCCGGGACAAACCCTACAATGAGCAGTTCTTC. It encodes CASSVRDKPYNEQFF.

The chain employs TRBV24-1 and TRBJ2-1; TRBD1 might be the D (6 bases). The germline gives CDR1 KGHDR, CDR2 SFDVKD. Trimming took off 1 base at V and 6 bases at J, with 12 bases between the two ends. CDR3 size: 15 residues. The DNA of the CDR3 is TGTGCCACCAGTGATTTTTCAGGGGCGCTCAATGAGCAGTTCTTC. Amino acid sequence: CATSDFSGALNEQFF.

This clone showed up just a few times. The rearrangement links TRBV5-6 to TRBJ1-1; unclear D gene. The germline gives CDR1 SGHDT, CDR2 YYEEEE. The CDR3 covers 14 residues. V gave up 1 base and J gave up 3 bases, with 10 bases separating them. As DNA, the CDR3 is TGTGCCAGCAGCTTGATTTTCGAGGACACTGAAGCTTTCTTT. It specifies CASSLIFEDTEAFF.

This chain uses TRBV6-5 with TRBJ1-4; D gene uncertain. In germline, CDR1 is MNHEY, CDR2 SVGAGI. The CDR3 totals 15 residues. V lost 2 bases and J 4 bases, leaving 11 bases between the germline ends. In DNA form, the CDR3 reads TGTGCCAGCAGTTACCAGCGATCTCTTAATGAAAAACTGTTTTTT. Translating gives CASSYQRSLNEKLFF.

The rearrangement uses TRBV7-9 and TRBJ2-2; TRBD1 matches at 11 bases. CDR3 size: 19 residues. Germline CDR1 and CDR2: SEHNR and FQNEAQ (reference sequence). J lost 3 bases, V lost 6 bases, and 15 bases had no gene match. CDR3 sequence: CASSQNRDRGDSDTGELFF. CDR3 DNA sequence: TGTGCCAGCAGTCAAAACCGGGACAGGGGGGATTCGGACACCGGGGAGCTGTTTTTT.

The V call is TRBV5-1, the J call TRBJ1-2, with 8 bases matching TRBD1. Germline CDR1 SGHRS, CDR2 YFSETQ. Unmatched junction bases numbered 14, after V lost 8 bases and J lost 5 bases. This CDR3 has 15 amino acids. CDR3 DNA: TGCGCCAGTAAAGCCGGGACAGGCTTACCTTATGGCTACACCTTC. This gives the protein CASKAGTGLPYGYTF.

This clone showed up just a few times. V gene TRBV2 combines with J gene TRBJ2-2, with TRBD1 as a possible D gene (5 bases). The CDR3 runs to 14 residues. Germline V gene data show CDR1 as SNHLY and CDR2 as FYNNEI. V was pared by 3 bases and J by 2 bases, with 7 bases between. CDR3 loop: CASSEGLNTGELFF. The CDR3 nucleotides are TGTGCCAGCAGTGAGGGGCTTAACACCGGGGAGCTGTTTTTT.

This rearrangement joins TRBV5-1 to TRBJ2-5, with D possibly TRBD1 on 5 matching bases. Germline values: CDR1 SGHRS, CDR2 YFSETQ. The V gene lost 2 bases and the J gene lost 2 bases, with 7 bases spanning the gap. The CDR3 extends over 13 amino acids. CDR3 bases: TGCGCCAGCAGCTTCACAGGTCAAGAGACCCAGTACTTC. Translated, it gives CASSFTGQETQYF.

The chain recombines TRBV3-1 (or the pseudogene TRBV3-2) with TRBJ2-5; 9 bases are a match to TRBD2. The CDR3 covers 17 residues. From germline, CDR1 is LGHDT and CDR2 YNNKEL (reference sequence). V dropped 4 bases and J dropped 5; count of bases not matched to a gene: 14. CDR3 sequence reads: CASSPLYGGGASETQYF. Here the CDR3 DNA reads TGTGCCAGCAGCCCCCTATACGGCGGGGGGGCATCGGAGACCCAGTACTTC.

In nucleotides, the CDR3 is TGTGCCAGCAGTCCTCCGGGACAAGATCGAGCTTTCTTT. As protein: CASSPPGQDRAFF. The chain carries TRBV28 and TRBJ1-1, with D possibly being TRBD1 (6 bases). Germline CDR1 is MDHEN and CDR2 is SYDVKM. V shed 5 bases and J shed 10 bases, with 17 bases lying between them. The CDR3 has 13 residues.

J is TRBJ2-3 and V is TRBV4-1, with 12 nucleotides matching TRBD1. Germline CDR1 reads MGHRA; CDR2 reads YSYEKL. Trimming removed 4 bases from V and 5 bases from J; junction bases left unmatched: 4. The CDR3 is 15 residues long. The CDR3 loop is CASSPGQGAIDTQYF. CDR3 DNA: TGCGCCAGCAGCCCGGGACAGGGGGCTATAGATACGCAGTATTTT.

Turning to this clone: The sample holds other DNA sequences that translate to the same CDR3. This chain uses TRBV12-3 or TRBV12-4 with TRBJ2-2; 9 nucleotides line up with TRBD2. Losses at the gene ends were 6 bases for V and 5 bases for J; bases not matched to a gene: 1. The CDR3 contains 13 residues. Here the CDR3 reads CASRRGGTGELFF. CDR3 nucleotide sequence: TGTGCCAGCAGGCGGGGGGGGACCGGGGAGCTGTTTTTT.

The rearrangement uses TRBV9 and TRBJ1-2, with TRBD1 matching over 7 bases. V lost 4 bases and J lost 3; bases outside the gene matches: 9. This CDR3 has 15 amino acids. The germline gives CDR1 SGDLS, CDR2 YYNGEE. The CDR3 coding sequence is TGTGCCAGCAGCACCGCCGGGACAGCCGACTATGGCTACACCTTC. This encodes CASSTAGTADYGYTF.

The chain combines TRBV7-9 with TRBJ1-4; tentative D call: TRBD1 (6 bases). The CDR3 length is 14 residues. Per germline, CDR1 SEHNR and CDR2 FQNEAQ (reference sequence). Between the trimmed V and J ends, which lost 4 bases and 5 bases, there was a span of 11 bases. CDR3 bases: TGTGCCAGCAGCTGGGGGCGGAGCAATGAAAAACTGTTTTTT. This codes for CASSWGRSNEKLFF.

V usage is TRBV6-5 and J usage is TRBJ1-3; D gene unclear. V lost 10 bases, J lost 1 base, and 17 bases lay in between. Germline-derived CDR1 and CDR2 are MNHEY and SVGAGI. CDR3 length: 15 amino acids. The CDR3 sequence: CATTRVLESGNTIYF. The DNA of the CDR3 is TGTGCCACCACCCGGGTCCTCGAATCTGGAAACACCATATATTTT.

This chain connects TRBV30 to TRBJ1-2, with D tentatively TRBD1 (6 bases). CDR1 is GTSNPN and CDR2 is SVGIG in the germline V gene (reference sequence). The CDR3 has 12 residues. V lost 6 bases and J lost 8, with 16 bases in between. The CDR3 here is CACYFSGDGYTF. The CDR3 DNA follows: TGTGCCTGCTACTTTTCAGGGGACGGCTACACCTTC.